A selection of T cell receptor beta chains follows, all from one sample in a study of shared clonotypes between healthy human individuals. Assay: immunoSEQ multiplex PCR; the TCRdb copy retains only in-frame clones and omits some. The sample lists some 2,000,000 clones, 95% occurring once. The sequenced material came from naive CD4+ T cells sorted from blood. These receptors were taken from a man between 18 and 29 years old in good health. Both conserved end residues are part of each CDR3. A D gene is named only where the DNA matches it firmly. Part of the rows lack a size; the others show once, few, many or a class for expanded clones.

v_gene	abundance	j_gene	len	d_gene	CDR3aa	CDR3nt
TRBV6-5	.	TRBJ1-3	14	.	CASSPQVSGNTIYF	TGTGCCAGCAGCCCTCAGGTCTCTGGAAACACCATATATTTT
TRBV19	.	TRBJ2-7	14	TRBD2	CASSTGLAGIEQYF	TGTGCCAGTAGTACCGGACTAGCGGGGATCGAGCAGTACTTC
TRBV6-6	.	TRBJ2-7	15	TRBD1	CASSYTGTGNYEQYF	TGTGCCAGCAGTTACACCGGGACAGGGAACTACGAGCAGTACTTC
TRBV5-4	.	TRBJ2-3	16	TRBD2	CASSPDSGRVRDTQYF	TGTGCCAGCAGCCCCGATAGCGGGAGGGTGAGAGATACGCAGTATTTT
TRBV19	.	TRBJ1-4	15	.	CASSLDSSTNEKLFF	TGTGCCAGTAGCTTGGACAGCTCAACTAATGAAAAACTGTTTTTT
TRBV29-1	.	TRBJ1-2	13	.	CSVANLASEGYTF	TGCAGCGTTGCGAATCTCGCTTCAGAGGGCTACACCTTC
TRBV29-1	.	TRBJ1-1	13	.	CSPLGGRSGEAFF	TGCAGCCCGCTCGGAGGGCGGTCCGGTGAAGCTTTCTTT
TRBV14	.	TRBJ2-7	14	TRBD2	CASSRASGSYEQYF	TGTGCCAGCAGCCGGGCTAGCGGCTCCTACGAGCAGTACTTC
TRBV4-3	.	TRBJ1-5	14	.	CASSQGVLSPPQHF	TGCGCCAGCAGCCAAGGGGTTCTCTCGCCCCCCCAGCATTTT
TRBV10-2	.	TRBJ1-1	13	TRBD1	CASRGQGAGEAFF	TGCGCCAGCAGAGGACAGGGGGCTGGTGAAGCTTTCTTT
TRBV7-9	.	TRBJ2-2	17	TRBD1	CASSRRTGTGNTGELFF	TGTGCCAGCAGCAGACGGACAGGGACAGGGAACACCGGGGAGCTGTTTTTT
TRBV27	.	TRBJ2-3	15	.	CASSLSAVWVDTQYF	TGTGCCAGCAGTTTATCCGCGGTATGGGTAGATACGCAGTATTTT
TRBV7-2	.	TRBJ2-5	15	TRBD2	CASSINSGSGPTQYF	TGTGCCAGCAGTATAAATAGCGGGAGCGGTCCGACCCAGTACTTC
TRBV2	.	TRBJ1-5	15	.	CASTGPLASNQPQHF	TGTGCCAGCACGGGACCGCTCGCTAGCAATCAGCCCCAGCATTTT
TRBV5-8	.	TRBJ2-5	13	.	CASSRGPQETQYF	TGTGCCAGCAGCCGGGGACCTCAAGAGACCCAGTACTTC
TRBV5-1	.	TRBJ1-4	13	TRBD1	CASSSQGGGGLFF	TGCGCCAGCAGCTCCCAAGGGGGCGGGGGTCTGTTTTTT
TRBV7-2	.	TRBJ1-2	17	TRBD1	CASSLDRTGAWANGYTF	TGTGCCAGCAGCTTAGACAGGACAGGGGCCTGGGCTAACGGCTACACCTTC
TRBV5-6	.	TRBJ1-3	16	.	CASSLSRGRWGNTIYF	TGTGCCAGCAGCTTGAGTCGGGGGCGTTGGGGAAACACCATATATTTT
TRBV6-5	.	TRBJ1-2	14	TRBD1	CASSSGTGVGGYTF	TGTGCCAGCAGTTCGGGGACAGGGGTAGGAGGCTACACCTTC
TRBV5-1	.	TRBJ2-3	15	TRBD1	CASSSGTASTDTQYF	TGCGCCAGCAGCTCCGGGACAGCCAGCACAGATACGCAGTATTTT
TRBV29-1	.	TRBJ2-5	14	TRBD2	CSVLGLAGLETQYF	TGCAGCGTTCTTGGACTAGCGGGGTTAGAGACCCAGTACTTC
TRBV5-1	.	TRBJ2-2	14	TRBD1	CASSGTENTGELFF	TGCGCCAGCTCCGGGACAGAAAACACCGGGGAGCTGTTTTTT
TRBV5-1	.	TRBJ2-3	17	TRBD2	CASSPLVAGGNTDTQYF	TGCGCCAGCAGCCCCCTCGTAGCGGGAGGGAACACAGATACGCAGTATTTT
TRBV30	.	TRBJ2-5	16	TRBD2	CAWSSETAGKKETQYF	TGTGCCTGGAGTTCTGAAACAGCGGGGAAAAAAGAGACCCAGTACTTC
TRBV6-5	.	TRBJ1-6	16	.	CASSYRWSSYNSPLHF	TGTGCCAGCAGTTATCGGTGGAGCTCCTATAATTCACCCCTCCACTTT
TRBV30	.	TRBJ1-3	18	TRBD1	CAWTIGTGRIIDGNTIYF	TGTGCCTGGACAATCGGGACAGGGAGAATCATCGACGGAAACACCATATATTTT
TRBV6-1	few	TRBJ1-4	14	.	CASSAGSPNEKLFF	TGTGCCAGCAGTGCCGGCAGCCCTAATGAAAAACTGTTTTTT
TRBV6-6	.	TRBJ1-1	16	.	CASSYSMVKGNTEAFF	TGTGCCAGCAGTTACTCGATGGTAAAAGGGAACACTGAAGCTTTCTTT
TRBV18	.	TRBJ1-2	14	.	CASSPGRTEYGYTF	TGTGCCAGCTCGCCGGGAAGGACAGAGTATGGCTACACCTTC
TRBV6-5	once	TRBJ1-5	15	.	CASSRAGNSNQPQHF	TGTGCCAGCAGCCGGGCAGGGAATAGCAATCAGCCCCAGCATTTT
TRBV9	.	TRBJ2-5	15	TRBD2	CASSVAGGAGETQYF	TGTGCCAGCAGCGTAGCTGGGGGAGCGGGGGAGACCCAGTACTTC
TRBV6-1	.	TRBJ2-7	16	TRBD1	CASSEAGTVTAYEQYF	TGTGCCAGCAGTGAAGCAGGGACAGTTACAGCCTACGAGCAGTACTTC
TRBV28	once	TRBJ1-4	15	TRBD1	CASSLQGGLNEKLFF	TGTGCCAGCAGTTTACAAGGGGGCCTCAATGAAAAACTGTTTTTT
TRBV10-1	.	TRBJ2-3	14	.	CASQSSARTDTQYF	TGCGCCAGCCAGTCCAGTGCCCGCACAGATACGCAGTATTTT
TRBV7-9	.	TRBJ1-6	17	.	CASSLVFQGSVNSPLHF	TGTGCCAGCAGCTTAGTATTTCAGGGCAGTGTTAATTCACCCCTCCACTTT
TRBV2	.	TRBJ1-2	12	.	CAIPPGVYGYTF	TGTGCCATCCCTCCGGGAGTCTATGGCTACACCTTC
TRBV30	.	TRBJ1-3	16	TRBD1	CAWGPGQAFSGNTIYF	TGTGCCTGGGGACCGGGACAGGCCTTCTCTGGAAACACCATATATTTT
TRBV6-6	.	TRBJ2-3	13	.	CASRPRATDTQYF	TGTGCCAGCAGGCCTCGTGCCACAGATACGCAGTATTTT
TRBV12-5	.	TRBJ2-7	16	TRBD1	CASGLNPGQFPYEQYF	TGTGCTAGTGGTTTGAATCCGGGACAGTTCCCCTACGAGCAGTACTTC